A single sample gave rise to the 20 T cell receptor beta chains below, sequenced in a study of shared clonotypes between healthy human individuals. TCRdb's table, derived via immunoSEQ multiplex PCR, lists solely in-frame clones and lacks some. Of 600,000 or so clones in the sample, around 95% were seen once. Naive-designated CD8 cells lacked CD45RO, were positively enriched for CCR7, and omitted terminally differentiated effector memory CD45RA+ cells. Source material: naive CD8+ T cells sorted from blood. Every receptor here comes from a woman aged 25-40 years in good health.

The chain is built from TRBV7-8 and TRBJ1-5, with D hard to call. Trimming removed 4 bases at V and 7 bases at J, with 17 bases between. The CDR3 covers 15 residues. CDR1 is SGHVS, CDR2 FQNEAQ, per germline. The CDR3 here is CASSSPWQKGQPQHF. DNA for the CDR3: TGTGCCAGCAGCTCCCCTTGGCAAAAGGGACAGCCCCAGCATTTT.

Written as DNA, the CDR3 is TGTGCCAGTAGTATAGAGTGGGGTTGGGGGGACACTGAAGCTTTCTTT. It translates to CASSIEWGWGDTEAFF. V gene TRBV19 combines with J gene TRBJ1-1, with a tentative D call TRBD1 (5 bases). This CDR3 is 16 amino acids long. The germline V gene has CDR1 LNHDA and CDR2 SQIVND (reference sequence). With 0 bases removed from V and 3 bases from J, the gap between germline ends came to 14 bases.

This rearrangement joins TRBV15 to TRBJ2-1; D uncertain. Germline V lookup: CDR1 LNHNV, CDR2 YYDKDF (reference sequence). V lost 1 base to trimming and J lost 6 bases, with 1 base between them. This CDR3 comprises 11 residues. The CDR3 coding sequence is TGTGCCACCAGCAGAGTCAATGAGCAGTTCTTC. As protein: CATSRVNEQFF.

V is TRBV28 and J is TRBJ2-7; 12 bases are a match to TRBD2. The junction had 9 bases not matched to a gene; V was cut back by 6 bases and J by 6 bases. The CDR3 length is 15 residues. Per germline, CDR1 MDHEN and CDR2 SYDVKM. For the CDR3, the DNA is TGTGCCAGCAGCCCGACTAGCGGGGGCCCCGGCGAGCAGTACTTC. Protein product: CASSPTSGGPGEQYF.

This clone was picked up a small number of times. CDR3 bases: TGTGCCAGCAGTTTAATACAGGGGGCGGTTGAGCAGTACTTC. Encoded protein: CASSLIQGAVEQYF. The rearrangement uses TRBV27 and TRBJ2-7; 9 nucleotides line up with TRBD1. The CDR3 is made up of 14 amino acids. The V and J ends lost 2 bases and 7 bases, in that order; junction bases with no gene match: 6. Germline V gene lookup returns CDR1 MNHEY and CDR2 SMNVEV (reference sequence).

V usage is TRBV5-6 and J usage is TRBJ2-1, with 13 bases matching TRBD2. This CDR3 is built from 15 residues. V lost 3 bases and J lost 4; bases outside the gene matches: 1. Germline V gene lookup returns CDR1 SGHDT and CDR2 YYEEEE. The CDR3 coding sequence is TGTGCCAGCAGCTCGGGACTAGCGGGGTACAATGAGCAGTTCTTC. It yields the protein CASSSGLAGYNEQFF.

The gene calls are TRBV5-1 and TRBJ2-2, with D hard to call. The CDR3 covers 14 residues. In germline, CDR1 is SGHRS, CDR2 YFSETQ. With 2 bases removed from V and 1 base from J, the gap between germline ends came to 6 bases. CDR3 loop: CASSFAENTGELFF. The CDR3 DNA reads TGCGCCAGCAGCTTCGCCGAGAACACCGGGGAGCTGTTTTTT.

This sequence joins TRBV2 and TRBJ2-1; TRBD2 aligns across 8 bases. V lost 6 bases and J lost 7; bases outside the gene matches: 5. The CDR3 is 13 residues long. Per the germline V gene, CDR1 is SNHLY and CDR2 is FYNNEI. The CDR3 spells CASSPSGRNEQFF. The CDR3 DNA sequence: TGTGCCAGCAGCCCTAGCGGGCGGAATGAGCAGTTCTTC.

The rearrangement joins TRBV15 to TRBJ2-1; 12 bases are a match to TRBD1. Germline CDR1 reads LNHNV; CDR2 reads YYDKDF (reference sequence). The V and J ends lost 6 bases and 10 bases, in that order; junction bases with no gene match: 7. This CDR3 has 14 amino acids. CDR3 residues: CATSVGQGAWEQFF. The CDR3 nucleotides read TGTGCCACCAGTGTGGGACAGGGGGCGTGGGAGCAGTTCTTC.

V is TRBV25-1 and J is TRBJ2-7; D is unresolved. This CDR3 comprises 14 residues. Germline values: CDR1 MGHDK, CDR2 SYGVNS. V lost 2 bases to trimming and J lost 5 bases, with 13 bases between them. CDR3 nucleotide sequence: TGTGCCAGCAGTGAAAGGGTAATTCAAAACGAGCAGTACTTC. Translation gives CASSERVIQNEQYF.

V is TRBV19 and J is TRBJ1-2; D might be TRBD1 (6 bases). The V end lost 4 bases, the J end lost 4 bases, and 10 bases lay between the germline ends. Germline CDR1 is LNHDA and CDR2 is SQIVND (reference sequence). The CDR3 sequence is 13 residues long. The CDR3 protein is CASSTGTPYGYTF. The CDR3 nucleotides read TGTGCCAGTAGTACCGGGACACCCTATGGCTACACCTTC.

The rearrangement uses TRBV11-3 and TRBJ2-2, with D hard to call. Trimming took off 5 bases at V and 6 bases at J, with 7 bases between the two ends. Germline CDR1 SGHNT, CDR2 YENEEA. This CDR3 has 12 residues. The CDR3 is CASSISPGELFF. Written as DNA, the CDR3 is TGTGCCAGCAGCATCTCTCCCGGGGAGCTGTTTTTT.

The V call is TRBV6-1, the J call TRBJ2-7; D may match TRBD1 or TRBD2 (5 bases each). The germline V and J ends were trimmed by 10 bases and 3 bases, with 22 bases remaining between them. In germline, CDR1 is MNHNS, CDR2 SASEGT. There are 15 residues in the CDR3. The CDR3 here is CAIQGRTVTIYEQYF. The DNA of the CDR3 is TGTGCCATCCAGGGTAGGACTGTGACGATCTACGAGCAGTACTTC.

The table lists this clone with a count of one. The chain employs TRBV29-1 and TRBJ1-1; a weak D match, TRBD1 (5 bases). CDR3 length: 12 residues. Between the trimmed V and J ends, which lost 3 bases and 4 bases, there was a span of 9 bases. Germline V gives CDR1 SQVTM, CDR2 ANQGSEA. The CDR3 reads CSVDGGSTEAFF. As DNA, the CDR3 is TGCAGCGTTGATGGGGGATCCACTGAAGCTTTCTTT.

The V gene is TRBV27, the J gene TRBJ2-7, with D perhaps being TRBD1 or TRBD2 (7 bases each). This CDR3 has 13 amino acids. Trimming shortened V by 5 bases and J by 3 bases, and 11 bases separated the two germline ends. Per the germline V gene, CDR1 is MNHEY and CDR2 is SMNVEV (reference sequence). DNA of the CDR3: TGTGCCAGCAGTGCAGGGGGGGGCTACGAGCAGTACTTC. Its protein product is CASSAGGGYEQYF.

Details on this clone: The same CDR3 arises from other DNA sequences in this sample as well. The rearrangement joins TRBV27 to TRBJ1-1; possibly TRBD1 for D (6 bases). This CDR3 region has 14 residues. V was trimmed by 5 bases and J by 0 bases, leaving 10 bases between them. The germline V gene has CDR1 MNHEY and CDR2 SMNVEV (reference sequence). The CDR3 DNA is TGTGCCAGCAGTCTTACAGGGCTGAACACTGAAGCTTTCTTT. It is translated as CASSLTGLNTEAFF.

This clone was observed a single time. At the DNA level, this CDR3 is encoded by other sequences in the same sample as well. The rearrangement uses TRBV27 and TRBJ2-3; D unclear. Germline V CDR1 and CDR2: MNHEY, SMNVEV (reference sequence). The CDR3 length is 13 residues. Deletions cut 3 bases from V and 0 bases from J, with 4 bases between. In nucleotides, the CDR3 is TGTGCCAGCAGTTTCGCTAGCACAGATACGCAGTATTTT. Translating gives CASSFASTDTQYF.

CDR3 DNA: TGTGCCAGCAGTTCCCGACTAGCGGGAGGGGGGACAGATACGCAGTATTTT. This gives the protein CASSSRLAGGGTDTQYF. V gene TRBV27 combines with J gene TRBJ2-3; 14 positions match TRBD2. CDR1 is MNHEY, CDR2 SMNVEV, per germline (reference sequence). J lost 3 bases, V lost 4 bases, and 6 bases had no gene match. The CDR3 length is 17 residues.

The chain links TRBV7-2 to TRBJ2-5, with 11 bases matching TRBD2. Germline trimming cut 2 bases from V and 5 bases from J; bases unmatched to any gene: 13. Germline lookup yields CDR1 SGHTA and CDR2 FQGNSA. This CDR3 is built from 18 residues. CDR3 nucleotides: TGTGCCAGCAGCTTACCCTGGGGAGTAGCGGGAGGGCCTGAGACCCAGTACTTC. Residues: CASSLPWGVAGGPETQYF. Full variable domain (rest looked up from reference TRBV7-2 and TRBJ2-5): GAGVSQSPSNKVTEKGKDVELRCDPISGHTALYWYRQSLGQGLEFLIYFQGNSAPDKSGLPSDRFSAERTGGSVSTLTIQRTQQEDSAVYLCASSLPWGVAGGPETQYFGPGTRLLVL.

This CDR3 reads CASSSLEGGAQYF. The CDR3, as DNA: TGTGCCAGCAGCTCCCTGGAGGGAGGGGCGCAGTACTTC. The V and J genes are TRBV11-3 and TRBJ2-7; 7 bases are a match to TRBD2. This CDR3 is built from 13 residues. Germline V lookup: CDR1 SGHNT, CDR2 YENEEA. The V and J ends lost 4 bases and 9 bases, in that order; junction bases with no gene match: 9.